A selection of T cell receptor beta chains follows, all from one sample in a study of blood T cell repertoires in COVID-19. Using immunoSEQ multiplex PCR, the repertoire was profiled, and TCRdb retains in-frame clones only, with some absent. This table has a few hundred thousand clones, roughly 85% appearing once. The specimen sequenced was peripheral blood. These receptors were collected from a man in his 60s who had recovered from COVID-19. Both conserved end residues are part of each CDR3. Fields, in order: D gene, V gene, clone size, J gene, CDR3 DNA, CDR3 protein. D genes are given only for firm matches. Expanded clones get a size class; other rows say once, few or many, or leave the size out.

D: TRBD1; V: TRBV19; size: .; J: TRBJ2-1; DNA: TGTGCCAGTAGTGGAAGGACAGGGGGGCTCAATGAGCAGTTCTTC; CDR3: CASSGRTGGLNEQFF
D: .; V: TRBV6-2/TRBV6-3; size: .; J: TRBJ1-5; DNA: TGTGCCAGCAGTTACTTCGGGCAGGGTGTTCAGCCCCAGCATTTT; CDR3: CASSYFGQGVQPQHF
D: .; V: TRBV7-8; size: .; J: TRBJ1-1; DNA: TGTGCCAGCAGCTCCCTCGGGGGAGGGAATACGAACACTGAAGCTTTCTTT; CDR3: CASSSLGGGNTNTEAFF
D: TRBD2; V: TRBV5-1; size: .; J: TRBJ2-1; DNA: TGCGCCAGCAGCTTGGATTCGACTAGCGGGGAGAGCTCCTACAATGAGCAGTTCTTC; CDR3: CASSLDSTSGESSYNEQFF
D: .; V: TRBV5-1; size: .; J: TRBJ2-4; DNA: TGCGCCAGCAGCTTGCAGGAAGCCAAAAACATTCAGTACTTC; CDR3: CASSLQEAKNIQYF
D: TRBD1; V: TRBV5-1; size: .; J: TRBJ2-3; DNA: TGCGCCAGCAGCTTGTACACAGGGGGCCGCACAGATACGCAGTATTTT; CDR3: CASSLYTGGRTDTQYF
D: .; V: TRBV5-6; size: .; J: TRBJ2-2; DNA: TGTGCCAGCTACCGGGACTTAAACACCGGGGAGCTGTTTTTT; CDR3: CASYRDLNTGELFF
D: .; V: TRBV29-1; size: .; J: TRBJ1-5; DNA: TGCAGCGTCAAGCAGGGGAGCAATCAGCCCCAGCATTTT; CDR3: CSVKQGSNQPQHF
D: TRBD2; V: TRBV6-5; size: once; J: TRBJ2-3; DNA: TGTGCCAGCAGTTACCTCGGGGGGGTCACAGATACGCAGTATTTT; CDR3: CASSYLGGVTDTQYF
D: TRBD1; V: TRBV2; size: .; J: TRBJ1-2; DNA: TGTGCCAGCAGTGCCGACCGACAGGGGCCGCGGGGCTACACCTTC; CDR3: CASSADRQGPRGYTF
D: TRBD1; V: TRBV19; size: .; J: TRBJ1-5; DNA: TGTGCCAGTAGTAATTTGGTGGGACAGGGGTCCGGTCTTGGTCAGCCCCAGCATTTT; CDR3: CASSNLVGQGSGLGQPQHF
D: .; V: TRBV19; size: once; J: TRBJ2-3; DNA: TGTGCCAGTACTAGCTCACGATACACAGATACGCAGTATTTT; CDR3: CASTSSRYTDTQYF
D: .; V: TRBV3-1/TRBV3-2; size: .; J: TRBJ2-7; DNA: TGTGCCAGCAGCCAAGCTTCCAGGTCCCATCAGTACTTC; CDR3: CASSQASRSHQYF
D: .; V: TRBV12-3/TRBV12-4; size: .; J: TRBJ2-7; DNA: TGTGCCAGCAGCTACAGGACCCTCTACGAGCAGTACTTC; CDR3: CASSYRTLYEQYF
D: TRBD1; V: TRBV5-4; size: few; J: TRBJ1-4; DNA: TGTGCCAGCAGCGGACCCGGGACAGCTAATGAAAAACTGTTTTTT; CDR3: CASSGPGTANEKLFF
D: .; V: TRBV7-3; size: .; J: TRBJ2-3; DNA: TGTGCCAGCAGCCCCACAGGGCCCAGCACAGATACGCAGTATTTT; CDR3: CASSPTGPSTDTQYF
D: TRBD1; V: TRBV29-1; size: .; J: TRBJ1-2; DNA: TGCAGCGTTGATCGGACAGGAGTAGACGGCTACACCTTC; CDR3: CSVDRTGVDGYTF
D: TRBD1; V: TRBV11-2; size: .; J: TRBJ2-7; DNA: TGTGCCAGCAGCTTAGCCCGGGACAGGGCTTACGAGCAGTACTTC; CDR3: CASSLARDRAYEQYF
D: .; V: TRBV29-1; size: few; J: TRBJ1-3; DNA: TGCAGCGTTGCCCAGGGAAACACCATATATTTT; CDR3: CSVAQGNTIYF
D: .; V: TRBV30; size: .; J: TRBJ2-7; DNA: TGTGCCTGGAGTGTGGGGCCCCACGAGCAGTACTTC; CDR3: CAWSVGPHEQYF
D: TRBD1; V: TRBV5-1; size: .; J: TRBJ1-1; DNA: TGCGCCAGCAGCGTGGGACAGACGAACACTGAAGCTTTCTTT; CDR3: CASSVGQTNTEAFF
D: TRBD1; V: TRBV27; size: .; J: TRBJ1-1; DNA: TGTGCCAGCAGTTTGCGGGACAGGGGGCTGGCTGAAGCTTTCTTT; CDR3: CASSLRDRGLAEAFF